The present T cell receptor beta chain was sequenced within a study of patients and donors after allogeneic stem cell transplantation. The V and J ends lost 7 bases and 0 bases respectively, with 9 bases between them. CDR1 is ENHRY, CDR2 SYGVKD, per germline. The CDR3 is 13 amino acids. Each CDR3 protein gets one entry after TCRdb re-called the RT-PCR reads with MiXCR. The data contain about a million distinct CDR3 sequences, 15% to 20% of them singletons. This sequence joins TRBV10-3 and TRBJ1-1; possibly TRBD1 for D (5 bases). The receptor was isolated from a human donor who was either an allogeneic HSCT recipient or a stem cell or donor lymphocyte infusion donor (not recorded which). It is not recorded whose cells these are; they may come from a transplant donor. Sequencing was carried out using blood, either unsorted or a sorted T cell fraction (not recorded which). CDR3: CAITRQMNTEAFF. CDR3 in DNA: TGTGCCATCACCAGACAGATGAACACTGAAGCTTTCTTT.